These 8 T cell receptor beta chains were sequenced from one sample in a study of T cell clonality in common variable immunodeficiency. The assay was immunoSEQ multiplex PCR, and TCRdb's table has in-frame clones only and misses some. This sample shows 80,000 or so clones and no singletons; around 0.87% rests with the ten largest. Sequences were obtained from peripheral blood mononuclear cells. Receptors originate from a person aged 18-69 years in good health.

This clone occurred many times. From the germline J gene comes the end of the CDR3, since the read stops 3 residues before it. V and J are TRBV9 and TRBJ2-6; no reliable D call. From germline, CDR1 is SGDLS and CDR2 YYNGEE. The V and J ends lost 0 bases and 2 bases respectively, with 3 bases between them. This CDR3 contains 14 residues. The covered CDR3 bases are TGTGCCAGCAGCGTAGTCGCTGGGGCCAACGTC. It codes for CASSVVAGANV. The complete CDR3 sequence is CASSVVAGANVLTF.

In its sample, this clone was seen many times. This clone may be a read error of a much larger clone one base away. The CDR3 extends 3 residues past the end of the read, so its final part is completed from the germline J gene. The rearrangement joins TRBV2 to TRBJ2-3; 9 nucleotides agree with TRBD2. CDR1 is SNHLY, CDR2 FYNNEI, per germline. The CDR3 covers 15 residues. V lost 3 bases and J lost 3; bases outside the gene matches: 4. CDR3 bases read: TGTGCCAGCAGTGACTCAGCGGGAGGAACAGATACG. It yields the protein CASSDSAGGTDT. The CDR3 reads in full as CASSDSAGGTDTQYF.

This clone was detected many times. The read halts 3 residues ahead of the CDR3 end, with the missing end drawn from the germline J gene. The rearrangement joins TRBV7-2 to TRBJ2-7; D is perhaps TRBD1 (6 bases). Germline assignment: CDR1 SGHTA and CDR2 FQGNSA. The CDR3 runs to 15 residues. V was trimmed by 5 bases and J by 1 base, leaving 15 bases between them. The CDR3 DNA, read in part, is TGTGCCAGCAGCCGTGGGGGCGTGGAATCCTACGAG. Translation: CASSRGGVESYE. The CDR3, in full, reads CASSRGGVESYEQYF.

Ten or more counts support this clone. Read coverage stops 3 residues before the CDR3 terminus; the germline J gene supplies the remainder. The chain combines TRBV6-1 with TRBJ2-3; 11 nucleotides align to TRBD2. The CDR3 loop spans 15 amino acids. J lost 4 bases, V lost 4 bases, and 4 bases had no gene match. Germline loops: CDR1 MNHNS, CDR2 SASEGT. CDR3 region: CASSATSGSSDTQYF. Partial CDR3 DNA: TGTGCCAGCAGTGCAACTAGCGGGAGTTCAGATACG.

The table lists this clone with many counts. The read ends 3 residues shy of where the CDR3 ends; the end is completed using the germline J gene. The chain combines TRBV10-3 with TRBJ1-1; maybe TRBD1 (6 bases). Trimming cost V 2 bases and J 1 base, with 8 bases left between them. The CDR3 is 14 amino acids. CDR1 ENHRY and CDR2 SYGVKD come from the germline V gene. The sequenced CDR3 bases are TGTGCCATCAGTGAGGGCAGGGGGAACACTGAA. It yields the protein CAISEGRGNTE. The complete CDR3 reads CAISEGRGNTEAFF.

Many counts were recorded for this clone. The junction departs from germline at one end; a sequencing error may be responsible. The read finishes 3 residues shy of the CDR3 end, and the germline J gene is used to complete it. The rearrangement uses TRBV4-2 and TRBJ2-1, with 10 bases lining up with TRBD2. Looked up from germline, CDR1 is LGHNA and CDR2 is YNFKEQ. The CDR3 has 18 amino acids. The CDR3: CASSQDSRTSGLYNEQFF. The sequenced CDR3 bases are TGCGCCAGCAGCCAAGATAGCCGGACTAGCGGACTCTACAATGAG.

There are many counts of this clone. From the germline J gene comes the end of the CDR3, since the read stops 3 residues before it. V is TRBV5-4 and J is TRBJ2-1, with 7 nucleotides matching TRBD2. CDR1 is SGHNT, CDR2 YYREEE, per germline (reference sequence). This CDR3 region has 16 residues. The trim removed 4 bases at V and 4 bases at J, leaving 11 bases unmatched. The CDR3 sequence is CASSANPSGIYNEQFF. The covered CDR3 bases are TGTGCCAGCAGCGCCAATCCTAGCGGAATATACAATGAG. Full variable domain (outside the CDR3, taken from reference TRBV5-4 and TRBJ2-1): ETGVTQSPTHLIKTRGQQVTLRCSSQSGHNTVSWYQQALGQGPQFIFQYYREEENGRGNFPPRFSGLQFPNYSSELNVNALELDDSALYLCASSANPSGIYNEQFFGPGTRLTVL.

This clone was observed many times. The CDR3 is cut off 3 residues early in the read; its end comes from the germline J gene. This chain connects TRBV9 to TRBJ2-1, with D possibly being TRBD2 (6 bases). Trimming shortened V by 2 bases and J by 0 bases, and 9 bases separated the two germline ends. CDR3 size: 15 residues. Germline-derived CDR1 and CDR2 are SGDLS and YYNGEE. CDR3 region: CASSVSGISYNEQFF. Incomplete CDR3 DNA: TGTGCCAGCAGCGTTAGCGGTATCTCCTACAATGAG.